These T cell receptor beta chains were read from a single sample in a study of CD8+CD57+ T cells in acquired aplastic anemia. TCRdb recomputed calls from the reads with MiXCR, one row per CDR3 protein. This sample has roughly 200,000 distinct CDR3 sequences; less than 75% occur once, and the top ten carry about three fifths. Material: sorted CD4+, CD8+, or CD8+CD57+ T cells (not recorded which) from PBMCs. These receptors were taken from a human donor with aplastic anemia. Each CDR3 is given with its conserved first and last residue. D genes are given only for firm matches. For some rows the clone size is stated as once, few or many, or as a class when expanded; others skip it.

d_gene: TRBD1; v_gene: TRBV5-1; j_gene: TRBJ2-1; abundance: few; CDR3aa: CASSLAGQGTDEQFF; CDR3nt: TGCGCCAGCAGCTTGGCGGGACAGGGTACCGATGAGCAGTTCTTC
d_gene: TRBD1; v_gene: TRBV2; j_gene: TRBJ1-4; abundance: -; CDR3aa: CASRETGTGASGLFF; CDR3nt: TGTGCCAGCAGAGAAACCGGGACAGGGGCCAGCGGGCTGTTTTTT
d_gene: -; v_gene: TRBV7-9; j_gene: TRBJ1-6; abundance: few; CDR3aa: CASSLVGENSPLHF; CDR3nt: TGTGCCAGCAGCTTAGTGGGAGAAAATTCACCCCTCCACTTT
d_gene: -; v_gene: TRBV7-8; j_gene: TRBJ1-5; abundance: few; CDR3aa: CASSLGQSLSNQPQHF; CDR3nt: TGTGCCAGCAGCTTAGGTCAATCACTCAGCAATCAGCCCCAGCATTTT
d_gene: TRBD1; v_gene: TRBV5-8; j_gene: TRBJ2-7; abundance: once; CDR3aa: CASRRQGASTEQYF; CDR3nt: TGTGCCAGCAGGAGACAGGGGGCATCGACCGAGCAGTACTTC
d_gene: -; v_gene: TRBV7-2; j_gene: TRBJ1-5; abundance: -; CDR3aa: CASSLWAGGNQPQHF; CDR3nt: TGTGCCAGCAGCTTATGGGCCGGGGGCAATCAGCCCCAGCATTTT
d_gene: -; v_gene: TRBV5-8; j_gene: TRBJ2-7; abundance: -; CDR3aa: CAKKGGYEQYF; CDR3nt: TGTGCCAAGAAAGGGGGCTACGAGCAGTACTTC
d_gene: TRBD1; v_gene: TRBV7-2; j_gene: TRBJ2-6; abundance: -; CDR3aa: CASSLTGLGANVLTF; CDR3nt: TGTGCCAGCAGCTTGACAGGGCTTGGGGCCAACGTCCTGACTTTC
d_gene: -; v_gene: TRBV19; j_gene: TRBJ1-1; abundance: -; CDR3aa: CASDGLSTAKAFF; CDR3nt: TGTGCCAGTGACGGGTTATCGACCGCCAAAGCTTTCTTT
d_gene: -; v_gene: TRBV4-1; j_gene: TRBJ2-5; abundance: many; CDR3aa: CATRGGETQYF; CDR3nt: TGCGCCACGCGAGGGGGGGAGACCCAGTACTTC
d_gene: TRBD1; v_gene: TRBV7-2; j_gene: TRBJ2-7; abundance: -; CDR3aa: CASSSGQGAPYEQYF; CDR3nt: TGTGCCAGCAGCTCGGGACAGGGGGCCCCTTACGAGCAGTACTTC
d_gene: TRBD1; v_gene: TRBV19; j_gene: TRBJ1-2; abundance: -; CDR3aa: CASSIDDRGRQGYTF; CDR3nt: TGTGCCAGTAGTATAGATGACAGGGGACGTCAAGGCTACACCTTC
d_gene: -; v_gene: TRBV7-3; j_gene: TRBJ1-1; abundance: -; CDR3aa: CASSSSDFQMNTEAFF; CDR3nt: TGTGCCAGCAGCTCATCGGACTTTCAAATGAACACTGAAGCTTTCTTT
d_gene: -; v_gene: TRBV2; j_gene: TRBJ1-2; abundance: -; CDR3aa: CAIQIEVGYTF; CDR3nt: TGTGCCATCCAGATTGAGGTGGGCTACACCTTC
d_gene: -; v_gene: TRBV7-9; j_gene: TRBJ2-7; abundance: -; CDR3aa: CASSQLGGEQYF; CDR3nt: TGTGCCAGCAGCCAACTCGGGGGCGAGCAGTACTTC
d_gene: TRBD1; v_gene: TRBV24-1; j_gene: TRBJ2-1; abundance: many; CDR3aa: CATSAQQGAYNEQFF; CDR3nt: TGTGCCACCAGTGCCCAACAGGGGGCTTACAATGAGCAGTTCTTC
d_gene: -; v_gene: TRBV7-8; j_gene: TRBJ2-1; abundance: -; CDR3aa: CASSLVGSYNEQFF; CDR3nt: TGTGCCAGCAGCTTAGTGGGCTCCTACAATGAGCAGTTCTTC
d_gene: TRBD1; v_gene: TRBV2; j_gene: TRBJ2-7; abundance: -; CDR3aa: CASSPGDRDYEQYF; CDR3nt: TGTGCCAGTAGTCCCGGGGACAGAGACTACGAGCAGTACTTC
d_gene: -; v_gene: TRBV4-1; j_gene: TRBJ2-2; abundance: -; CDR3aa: CASSQDLGRELFF; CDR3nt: TGCGCCAGCAGCCAAGATTTAGGGCGGGAGCTGTTTTTT
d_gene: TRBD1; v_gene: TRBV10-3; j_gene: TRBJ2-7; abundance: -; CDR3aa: CASSDRVLGEQYF; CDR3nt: TGTGCCAGCAGCGACAGGGTTCTGGGCGAGCAGTACTTC
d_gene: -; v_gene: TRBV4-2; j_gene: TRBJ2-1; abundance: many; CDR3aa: CASSPPLGYNEQFF; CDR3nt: TGTGCCAGCAGCCCACCGCTAGGATACAATGAGCAGTTCTTC
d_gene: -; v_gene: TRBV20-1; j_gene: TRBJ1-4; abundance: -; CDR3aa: CSARASGINEKLFF; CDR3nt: TGCAGTGCTAGAGCTTCAGGTATTAATGAAAAACTGTTTTTT
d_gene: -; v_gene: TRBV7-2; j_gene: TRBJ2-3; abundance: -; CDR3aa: CASSLAGASPDTQYF; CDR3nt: TGTGCCAGCAGCTTAGCAGGCGCCTCCCCAGATACGCAGTATTTT
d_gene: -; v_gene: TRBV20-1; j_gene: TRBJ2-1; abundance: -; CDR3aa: CSASKRGTRYNEQFF; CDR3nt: TGCAGTGCCTCGAAAAGGGGGACTCGGTACAATGAGCAGTTCTTC
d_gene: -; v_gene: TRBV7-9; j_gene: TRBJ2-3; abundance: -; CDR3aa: CASSPRSDEDTQYF; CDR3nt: TGTGCCAGCAGCCCCCGGTCCGATGAGGATACGCAGTATTTT
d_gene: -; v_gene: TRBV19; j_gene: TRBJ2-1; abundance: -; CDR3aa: CASSIGPQSYNEQFF; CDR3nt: TGTGCCAGTAGTATAGGACCCCAGTCCTACAATGAGCAGTTCTTC
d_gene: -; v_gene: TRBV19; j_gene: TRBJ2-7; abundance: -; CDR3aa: CASKKGGGVGSYEQYF; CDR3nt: TGTGCCAGTAAAAAGGGGGGAGGGGTCGGCTCCTACGAGCAGTACTTC
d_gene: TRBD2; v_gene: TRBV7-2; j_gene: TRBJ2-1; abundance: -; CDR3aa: CASRPSTGTSGGLEQFF; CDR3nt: TGTGCCAGCAGACCCTCAACCGGGACTAGCGGAGGACTAGAGCAGTTCTTC
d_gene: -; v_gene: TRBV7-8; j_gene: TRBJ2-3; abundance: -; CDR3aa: CASSLLGRPSTDTQYF; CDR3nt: TGTGCCAGCAGCTTACTCGGCAGGCCTAGCACAGATACGCAGTATTTT
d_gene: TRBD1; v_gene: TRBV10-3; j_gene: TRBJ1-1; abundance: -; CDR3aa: CASSWDRVNTEAFF; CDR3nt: TGTGCCAGCAGTTGGGACAGAGTGAACACTGAAGCTTTCTTT
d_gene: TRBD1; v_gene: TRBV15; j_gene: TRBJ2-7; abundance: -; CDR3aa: CATSSGTGYEQYF; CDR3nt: TGTGCCACCAGCAGCGGGACAGGGTACGAGCAGTACTTC
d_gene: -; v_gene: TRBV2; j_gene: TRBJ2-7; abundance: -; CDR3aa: CASAVVPAGEQYF; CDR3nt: TGTGCTTCAGCAGTGGTACCTGCCGGCGAGCAGTACTTC
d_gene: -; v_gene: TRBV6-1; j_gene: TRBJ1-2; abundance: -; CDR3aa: CASSGRPSYGYTF; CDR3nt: TGTGCCAGCAGTGGCCGTCCCAGCTATGGCTACACCTTC
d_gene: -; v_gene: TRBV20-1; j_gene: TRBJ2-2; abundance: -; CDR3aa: CSMGADAGELFF; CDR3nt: TGCAGTATGGGGGCGGACGCCGGGGAGCTGTTTTTT
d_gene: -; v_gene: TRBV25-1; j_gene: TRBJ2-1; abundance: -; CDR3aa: CASSRAGYNEQFF; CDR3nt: TGTGCCAGCAGTCGGGCGGGATACAATGAGCAGTTCTTC
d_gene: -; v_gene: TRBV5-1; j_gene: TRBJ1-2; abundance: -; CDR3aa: CASSPGTNGYTF; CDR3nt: TGCGCCAGCAGCCCCGGGACAAATGGCTACACCTTC
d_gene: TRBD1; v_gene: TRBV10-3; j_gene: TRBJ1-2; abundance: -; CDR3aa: CAIRQPGQRDGYTF; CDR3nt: TGTGCCATCAGGCAGCCGGGACAGAGGGATGGCTACACCTTC
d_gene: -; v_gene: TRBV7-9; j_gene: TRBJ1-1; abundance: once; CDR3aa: CASSFNQNTEAFF; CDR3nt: TGTGCCAGCAGCTTTAATCAGAACACTGAAGCTTTCTTT
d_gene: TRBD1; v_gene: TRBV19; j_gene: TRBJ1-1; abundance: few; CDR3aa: CASLQGWGTEAFF; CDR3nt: TGTGCCAGTTTACAGGGGTGGGGCACTGAAGCTTTCTTT
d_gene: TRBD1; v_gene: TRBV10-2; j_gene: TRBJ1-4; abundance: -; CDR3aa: CASSFTGGDEKLFF; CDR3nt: TGCGCCAGCAGCTTCACAGGGGGCGATGAAAAACTGTTTTTT
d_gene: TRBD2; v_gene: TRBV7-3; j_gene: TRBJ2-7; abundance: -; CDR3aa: CASKPRGRLNGEQYF; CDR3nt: TGTGCCAGCAAACCCCGCGGGAGGCTTAACGGCGAGCAGTACTTC
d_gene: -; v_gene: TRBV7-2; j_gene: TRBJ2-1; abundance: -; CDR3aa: CASSGLLQMNNEQFF; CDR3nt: TGTGCCAGCTCCGGGTTGTTGCAGATGAACAATGAGCAGTTCTTC
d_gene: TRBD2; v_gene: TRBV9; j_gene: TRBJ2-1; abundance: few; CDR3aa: CASSLEVAGEQFF; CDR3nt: TGTGCCAGCAGCCTAGAAGTAGCGGGGGAGCAGTTCTTC
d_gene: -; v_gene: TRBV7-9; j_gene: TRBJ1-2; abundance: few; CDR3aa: CASSPAGGRGYGYTF; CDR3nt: TGTGCCAGCAGCCCTGCGGGGGGCCGTGGCTATGGCTACACCTTC
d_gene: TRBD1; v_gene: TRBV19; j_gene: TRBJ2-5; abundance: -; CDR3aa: CASSIGQGQETQYF; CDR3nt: TGTGCCAGTAGTATCGGACAGGGCCAAGAGACCCAGTACTTC
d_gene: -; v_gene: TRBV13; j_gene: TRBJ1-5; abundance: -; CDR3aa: CASSVKNQPQHF; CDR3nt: TGTGCCAGCAGCGTGAAGAATCAGCCCCAGCATTTT